One and the same sample provided the 32 T cell receptor beta chains below, sequenced in a study of CXCR3-negative and CXCR3-positive naive CD8 T cells. Findings and caveats of the study: CXCR3-positive naive cells carried more hydrophobic TRB CDR3s than CXCR3-negative naive cells did.

These receptors have no known antigen. UMI-labeled TRB cDNA libraries were prepared by 5' RACE. TCRdb reprocessed the 5' RACE reads, with one entry per CDR3 protein and no DNA. The specimen's table records approximately 96,000 distinct CDR3 sequences. The sequenced material came from naive CXCR3+ CD8+ T cells from blood. Subset defined: CD45RO-CCR7+CD27+CD95- naive CD8+ T cells expressing CXCR3 (TNR3+). All receptors come from a human donor in good health. Some clones in this sample may be carry-over from other donors' samples.

The rearrangement links TRBV7-2 to TRBJ2-7. This CDR3 contains 15 residues. CDR1 is SGHTA and CDR2 is FQGNSA in the germline V gene. CDR3 sequence: CASSFAEGSPYEQYF.

The chain uses TRBV7-9 and TRBJ1-3. Germline values: CDR1 SEHNR, CDR2 FQNEAQ (reference sequence). The CDR3 is made up of 14 amino acids. The CDR3 sequence is CASSLSGPADTIYF. Variable domain in full (rest from reference TRBV7-9 and TRBJ1-3): DTGVSQNPRHKITKRGQNVTFRCDPISEHNRLYWYRQTLGQGPEFLTYFQNEAQLEKSRLLSDRFSAERPKGSFSTLEIQRTEQGDSAMYLCASSLSGPADTIYFGEGSWLTVV.

The genes are TRBV20-1 and TRBJ2-5; TCRdb lists TRBD2, though no DNA is available to test this call. Germline V CDR1 and CDR2: DFQATT, SNEGSKA (reference sequence). The CDR3 spans 18 residues. This CDR3 reads CSARERAGGKPYQETQYF.

This chain connects TRBV6-2 or TRBV6-3 to TRBJ2-1; TCRdb's D call of TRBD1 is untestable without DNA. From germline, CDR1 is MNHEY and CDR2 SVGEGT. There are 16 residues in the CDR3. The CDR3 loop reads CASANPGGGLYNEQFF.

The gene calls are TRBV4-3 and TRBJ2-1; TCRdb calls TRBD2, which cannot be checked without DNA. Germline V gives CDR1 LGHNA, CDR2 YSLEER. The CDR3 runs 20 residues. CDR3 loop: CASSPQATSGGPSSYNEQFF.

V and J are TRBV7-8 and TRBJ2-5; TCRdb selects TRBD2, and the lack of DNA leaves this call unchecked. The CDR3 runs to 15 residues. Germline V gene data show CDR1 as SGHVS and CDR2 as FQNEAQ. CDR3 sequence reads: CASRLGLAGRETQYF. The variable domain in full, with the rest retrieved from reference TRBV7-8 and TRBJ2-5, is GAGVSQSPRYKVAKRGQDVALRCDPISGHVSLFWYQQALGQGPEFLTYFQNEAQLDKSGLPSDRFFAERPEGSVSTLKIQRTQQEDSAVYLCASRLGLAGRETQYFGPGTRLLVL.

The chain joins TRBV7-6 to TRBJ1-3; TCRdb designates TRBD1, a call that cannot be tested without DNA. The germline V gene encodes CDR1 SGHVS and CDR2 FNYEAQ. CDR3 length: 15 residues. The CDR3 here is CASGEGLISGNTIYF.

The chain carries TRBV7-2 and TRBJ2-3. CDR1 is SGHTA, CDR2 FQGNSA, per germline. The CDR3 covers 12 residues. The CDR3 protein is CASSPFTDTQYF.

This sequence joins TRBV19 and TRBJ2-1; TCRdb's D gene call, TRBD1, goes unchecked for lack of DNA. Germline loops: CDR1 LNHDA, CDR2 SQIVND (reference sequence). The CDR3 sequence is 15 residues long. The CDR3 spells CASSIGQASYNEQFF.

The CDR3 is CASSLVRDPSYEQYF. This chain links TRBV5-1 with TRBJ2-7; the TCRdb D gene call, TRBD1, has no DNA to confirm it. Germline V gives CDR1 SGHRS, CDR2 YFSETQ. The CDR3 is made up of 15 amino acids.

This chain uses TRBV7-8 with TRBJ2-1; TCRdb selects TRBD1, and the lack of DNA leaves this call unchecked. The CDR3 is 16 amino acids. Germline CDR1 reads SGHVS; CDR2 reads FQNEAQ. CDR3 in amino acids: CASSPAGGEIYNEQFF. Combining the CDR3 with reference TRBV7-8 and TRBJ2-1 gives the whole variable domain GAGVSQSPRYKVAKRGQDVALRCDPISGHVSLFWYQQALGQGPEFLTYFQNEAQLDKSGLPSDRFFAERPEGSVSTLKIQRTQQEDSAVYLCASSPAGGEIYNEQFFGPGTRLTVL.

This chain links TRBV14 with TRBJ2-3; TCRdb names TRBD1, which stays unverified in the absence of DNA. Germline-derived CDR1 and CDR2 are SGHDN and FVKESK. This CDR3 has 16 amino acids. The CDR3 is CASSQDSTGTRDTQYF.

V gene TRBV29-1 combines with J gene TRBJ2-7; the D gene TCRdb calls, TRBD1, cannot be checked with no DNA. This CDR3 region has 12 residues. Germline V gene data show CDR1 as SQVTM and CDR2 as ANQGSEA. The CDR3: CSVGGTVYEQYF.

The chain uses TRBV19 and TRBJ1-1; TCRdb gives TRBD1 as the D gene, but with no DNA this cannot be confirmed. Germline CDR1 LNHDA, CDR2 SQIVND (reference sequence). The CDR3 length is 13 residues. The CDR3 is CASTAGLVTEAFF.

The chain combines TRBV12-3 or TRBV12-4 with TRBJ2-3. This CDR3 has 11 amino acids. The CDR3: CASSSRDTQYF.

The rearrangement joins TRBV12-3 or TRBV12-4 to TRBJ2-3; TCRdb designates TRBD1, a call that cannot be tested without DNA. CDR3 length equals 15 residues. The CDR3 protein is CASSSGTGLVDTQYF.

V is TRBV4-1 and J is TRBJ1-1; absent DNA, TCRdb's TRBD1 call cannot be checked. CDR3 length: 16 amino acids. Germline V lookup: CDR1 MGHRA, CDR2 YSYEKL. This chain's CDR3 is CASSHFGGTANTEAFF.

This chain joins TRBV25-1 and TRBJ2-7. The CDR3 extends over 13 amino acids. CDR1 MGHDK and CDR2 SYGVNS come from the germline V gene. The CDR3 protein is CASSNAVSYEQYF.

This chain uses TRBV7-2 with TRBJ2-3; TCRdb calls TRBD1, which cannot be checked without DNA. The germline V gene has CDR1 SGHTA and CDR2 FQGNSA. This CDR3 has 20 amino acids. This CDR3 reads CASSQNHGTDAVLPTDTQYF.

The rearrangement uses TRBV20-1 and TRBJ2-2. Germline CDR1 and CDR2: DFQATT and SNEGSKA (reference sequence). The CDR3 loop spans 15 amino acids. The CDR3 reads CSAREDVTSTGELFF.

The J gene is TRBJ2-1, the V gene TRBV12-3 or TRBV12-4; TCRdb indicates TRBD1, and absent DNA this call remains unverified. The CDR3 is made up of 13 amino acids. Here the CDR3 reads CASSFHRDREQFF.

The chain is built from TRBV5-6 and TRBJ1-3. CDR1 and CDR2 (germline): SGHDT, YYEEEE. The CDR3 covers 15 residues. CDR3 sequence reads: CASSLGQSLGNTIYF.

The V gene is TRBV19, the J gene TRBJ2-3. The CDR3 has 15 residues. Looked up from germline, CDR1 is LNHDA and CDR2 is SQIVND (reference sequence). The CDR3 spells CASSIAGRRTDTQYF.

This chain links TRBV29-1 with TRBJ2-5; TCRdb designates TRBD1, a call that cannot be tested without DNA. Germline CDR1 and CDR2: SQVTM and ANQGSEA. CDR3 length equals 11 residues. The CDR3 sequence is CSVSGEETQYF.

The chain uses TRBV25-1 and TRBJ2-1; without DNA, the TCRdb call of TRBD2 cannot be checked. The CDR3 is made up of 14 amino acids. Germline loops: CDR1 MGHDK, CDR2 SYGVNS. CDR3 loop: CASSEGYTSDEQFF.

The chain uses TRBV6-6 and TRBJ1-2; TCRdb picks TRBD1, but there is no DNA to check that call. This CDR3 region has 16 residues. Per the germline V gene, CDR1 is MNHNY and CDR2 is SVGAGI (reference sequence). CDR3 sequence reads: CASSTGTGGTNYGYTF.

CDR3 sequence reads: CASSLRGSGANVLTF. The rearrangement uses TRBV14 and TRBJ2-6; the D call from TCRdb, TRBD2, cannot be confirmed without DNA. This CDR3 spans 15 amino acids. The germline V gene encodes CDR1 SGHDN and CDR2 FVKESK.

The V and J genes are TRBV19 and TRBJ2-1. The CDR3 runs 13 residues. The V gene's germline CDR1 is LNHDA and CDR2 SQIVND (reference sequence). CDR3 protein: CASTWAKGYEQFF.

J is TRBJ1-2 and V is TRBV6-2 or TRBV6-3; the D call from TCRdb, TRBD1, cannot be confirmed without DNA. The CDR3 has 18 residues. CDR1 MNHEY and CDR2 SVGEGT come from the germline V gene. CDR3 protein: CASSSTKIRDSNHYGYTF.

The chain combines TRBV7-2 with TRBJ1-5. The length of the CDR3 is 13 residues. CDR1 is SGHTA, CDR2 FQGNSA, per germline. This CDR3 is CASSPVSNQPQHF.

This chain uses TRBV11-2 with TRBJ2-2; no DNA is available, so the TRBD1 call from TCRdb remains unchecked. The length of the CDR3 is 14 residues. Germline loops: CDR1 SGHAT, CDR2 FQNNGV. The CDR3 loop is CASSWDPNTGELFF.

The rearrangement joins TRBV7-9 to TRBJ2-5; TCRdb designates TRBD1, a call that cannot be tested without DNA. CDR3 length: 16 residues. CDR1 and CDR2 from the germline V gene are SEHNR and FQNEAQ (reference sequence). Here the CDR3 reads CASSRGTGRNQETQYF. The variable domain in full, with the rest retrieved from reference TRBV7-9 and TRBJ2-5, is DTGVSQNPRHKITKRGQNVTFRCDPISEHNRLYWYRQTLGQGPEFLTYFQNEAQLEKSRLLSDRFSAERPKGSFSTLEIQRTEQGDSAMYLCASSRGTGRNQETQYFGPGTRLLVL.